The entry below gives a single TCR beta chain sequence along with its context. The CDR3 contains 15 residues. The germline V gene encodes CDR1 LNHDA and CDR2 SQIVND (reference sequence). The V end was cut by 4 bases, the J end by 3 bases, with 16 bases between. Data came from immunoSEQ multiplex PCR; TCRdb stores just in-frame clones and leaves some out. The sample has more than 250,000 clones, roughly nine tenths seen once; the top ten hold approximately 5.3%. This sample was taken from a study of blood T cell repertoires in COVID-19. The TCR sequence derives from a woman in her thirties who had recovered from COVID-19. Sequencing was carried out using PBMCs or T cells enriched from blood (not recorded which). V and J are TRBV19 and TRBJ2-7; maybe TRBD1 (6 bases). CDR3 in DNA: TGTGCCAGTAGTAGAACAGGCTTACAGGGCTACGAGCAGTACTTC. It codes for CASSRTGLQGYEQYF.